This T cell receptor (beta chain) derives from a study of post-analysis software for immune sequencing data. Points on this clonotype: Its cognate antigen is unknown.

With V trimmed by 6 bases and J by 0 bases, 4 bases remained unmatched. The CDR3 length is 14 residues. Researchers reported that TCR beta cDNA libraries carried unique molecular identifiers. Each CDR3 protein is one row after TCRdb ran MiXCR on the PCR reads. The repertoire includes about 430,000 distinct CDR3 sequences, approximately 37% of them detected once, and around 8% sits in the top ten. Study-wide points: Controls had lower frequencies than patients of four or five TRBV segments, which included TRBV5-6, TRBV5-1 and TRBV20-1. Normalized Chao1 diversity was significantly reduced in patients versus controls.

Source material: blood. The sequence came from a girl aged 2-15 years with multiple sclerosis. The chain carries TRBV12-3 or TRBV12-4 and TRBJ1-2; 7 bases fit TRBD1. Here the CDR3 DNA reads TGTGCCAGCAGCATGGGACAGTCTAACTATGGCTACACCTTC. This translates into CASSMGQSNYGYTF.